Sequencing of this TCR beta chain was carried out in a study of OX40 agonist ivuxolimab in advanced cancers. Background on the study: Patients received intravenous ivuxolimab every 2 weeks at 0.01 to 10 mg/kg.

Sequencing used immunoSEQ multiplex PCR; TCRdb keeps in-frame clones, though not all of them. The table lists 77,000 or so clones, 94% of them singletons. Study-wide results and caveats: At 0.1 to 3.0 mg/kg and by week 6, CD4+ and CD8+ T cells in the blood had expanded clonally.

Germline assignment: CDR1 SGHKS and CDR2 YYEKEE (reference sequence). V was shortened by 3 bases and J by 3 bases, with 7 bases between the two germline ends. The CDR3 is 12 residues long. Autoimmune disease history or systemic immunosuppression was exclusionary. About this clone itself: Its antigen is not known.

Sequences were derived from CD4+ or CD8+ T cells sorted from blood, sampled in a trial of the OX40 agonist ivuxolimab. The gene calls are TRBV5-5 and TRBJ2-7, with D perhaps TRBD1 (5 bases). This TCR derives from an adult with an advanced solid tumor such as melanoma, head and neck, liver or kidney cancer. The CDR3 loop reads CASSSGFYEQYF. CDR3 bases: TGTGCCAGCAGCTCAGGGTTCTACGAGCAGTACTTC. The variable domain in full, completed from reference TRBV5-5 and TRBJ2-7, reads DAGVTQSPTHLIKTRGQQVTLRCSPISGHKSVSWYQQVLGQGPQFIFQYYEKEERGRGNFPDRFSARQFPNYSSELNVNALLLGDSALYLCASSSGFYEQYFGPGTRLTVT.